This TCR beta chain was sequenced in a study of shared clonotypes between healthy human individuals. Study results and caveats: Naive subsets typically showed greater estimated richness than memory subsets.

With respect to this clone: Its antigen remains unidentified.

Trimming took 10 bases from V and 4 from J, leaving 13 bases between them. There are 13 residues in the CDR3. Looked up from germline, CDR1 is ENHRY and CDR2 is SYGVKD. There were no recent acute infections or vaccinations among the donors, who were healthy HIV-negative adults. The split of CD4+ cells yielded CD45RA+ naive and CD45RA-negative memory subsets. Profiling relied on immunoSEQ multiplex PCR, and the TCRdb table lists in-frame clones only, not all of them. This sample has some 2,000,000 clones, with 85% to 95% found just once. The sequenced material came from naive CD4+ T cells sorted from blood. Subset indicated: CD45RA+ positively selected. The V gene is TRBV10-3, the J gene TRBJ2-2; D ambiguous. The clonotype was recovered from a man younger than 30 in good health. CDR3 protein: CAKNGEGTGELFF. Written as DNA, the CDR3 is TGTGCCAAGAACGGCGAAGGCACCGGGGAGCTGTTTTTT.